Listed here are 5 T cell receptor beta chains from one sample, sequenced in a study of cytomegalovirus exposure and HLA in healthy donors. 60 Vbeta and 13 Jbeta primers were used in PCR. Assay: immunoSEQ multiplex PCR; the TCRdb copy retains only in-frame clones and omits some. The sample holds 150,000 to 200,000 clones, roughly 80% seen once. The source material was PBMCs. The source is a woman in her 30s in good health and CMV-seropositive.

The CDR3 DNA reads TGCGCCAGCAGCCACCAGATGCGGGGTAATTCTGGAAACACCATATATTTT. Protein product: CASSHQMRGNSGNTIYF. This chain connects TRBV4-3 to TRBJ1-3; D gene uncertain. This CDR3 contains 17 residues. Looked up from germline, CDR1 is LGHNA and CDR2 is YSLEER. Trimming shortened V by 3 bases and J by 1 base, and 16 bases separated the two germline ends.

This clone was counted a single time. CDR3 sequence (DNA): TGTGCCAGCAGCCAAGTAGGTTTTGCGAGGGAGCAGTACTTC. Translating gives CASSQVGFAREQYF. The J gene is TRBJ2-7, the V gene TRBV14; D remains ambiguous. The CDR3 runs 14 residues. With 1 base removed from V and 7 bases from J, the gap between germline ends came to 14 bases. Germline assignment: CDR1 SGHDN and CDR2 FVKESK.

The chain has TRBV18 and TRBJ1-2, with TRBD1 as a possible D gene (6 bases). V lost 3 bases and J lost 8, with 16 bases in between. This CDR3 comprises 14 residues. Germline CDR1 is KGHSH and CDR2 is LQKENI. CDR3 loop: CASSPKTGRGGYTF. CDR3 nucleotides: TGTGCCAGCTCACCGAAAACAGGGAGAGGCGGCTACACCTTC.

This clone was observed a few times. In DNA form, the CDR3 reads TGTGCCAGCAGCTTAAGAGGCGGAGGGAGGGTTTTCTACAATGAGCAGTTCTTC. It codes for CASSLRGGGRVFYNEQFF. This chain joins TRBV7-3 and TRBJ2-1; 7 bases map to TRBD2. Germline-derived CDR1 and CDR2 are SGHTA and FQGTGA. The junction had 12 bases not matched to a gene; V was cut back by 1 base and J by 3 bases. This CDR3 comprises 18 residues.

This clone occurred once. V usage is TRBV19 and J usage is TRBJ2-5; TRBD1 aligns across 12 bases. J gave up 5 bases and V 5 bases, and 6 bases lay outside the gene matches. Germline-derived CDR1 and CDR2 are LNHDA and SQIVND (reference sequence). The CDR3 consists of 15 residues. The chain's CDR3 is CASSPGQGAFETQYF. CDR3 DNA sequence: TGTGCCAGTAGTCCGGGACAGGGGGCGTTCGAGACCCAGTACTTC.